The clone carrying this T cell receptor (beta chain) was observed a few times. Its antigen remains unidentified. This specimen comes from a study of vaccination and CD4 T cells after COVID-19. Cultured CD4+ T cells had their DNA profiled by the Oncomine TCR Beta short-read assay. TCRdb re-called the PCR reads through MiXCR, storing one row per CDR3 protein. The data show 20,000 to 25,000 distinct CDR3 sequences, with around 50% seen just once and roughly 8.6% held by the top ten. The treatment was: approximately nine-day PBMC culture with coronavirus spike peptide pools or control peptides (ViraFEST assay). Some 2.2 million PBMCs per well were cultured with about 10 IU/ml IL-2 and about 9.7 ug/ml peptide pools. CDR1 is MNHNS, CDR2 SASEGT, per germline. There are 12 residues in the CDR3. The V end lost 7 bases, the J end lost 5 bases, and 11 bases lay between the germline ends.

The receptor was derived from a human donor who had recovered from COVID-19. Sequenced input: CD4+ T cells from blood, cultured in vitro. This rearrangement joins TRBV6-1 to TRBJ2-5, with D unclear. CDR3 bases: TGTGCCAGCAAAACATCCAGGGAGACCCAGTACTTC. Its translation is CASKTSRETQYF.